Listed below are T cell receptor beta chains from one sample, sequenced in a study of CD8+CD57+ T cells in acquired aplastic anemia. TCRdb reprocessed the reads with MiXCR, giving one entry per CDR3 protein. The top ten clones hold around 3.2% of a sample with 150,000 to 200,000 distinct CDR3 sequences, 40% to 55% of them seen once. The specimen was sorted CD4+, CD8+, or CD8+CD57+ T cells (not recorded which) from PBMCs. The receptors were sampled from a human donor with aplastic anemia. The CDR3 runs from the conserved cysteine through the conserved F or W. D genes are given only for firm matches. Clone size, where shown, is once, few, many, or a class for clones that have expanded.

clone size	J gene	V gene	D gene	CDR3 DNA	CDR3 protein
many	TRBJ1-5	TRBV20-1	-	TGCAGTGCTAGAGGGGGTTTGGGCAATCAGCCCCAGCATTTT	CSARGGLGNQPQHF
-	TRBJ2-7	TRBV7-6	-	TGTGCCAGCAGCTTAGCGACGGGATACGAGCAGTACTTC	CASSLATGYEQYF
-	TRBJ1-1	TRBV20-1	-	TGCAGTGCTAGGAGAGGGGGGAACACTGAAGCTTTCTTT	CSARRGGNTEAFF
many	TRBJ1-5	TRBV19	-	TGTGCCAGTAGTATGTGGGAGAACCGGTGGCCCCAGCATTTT	CASSMWENRWPQHF
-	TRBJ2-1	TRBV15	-	TGTGCCACCAGCAGAGCCCCACAGGGCAATGAGCAGTTCTTC	CATSRAPQGNEQFF
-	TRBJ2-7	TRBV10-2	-	TGCGCCAGCAGTAAGCCCGAAACTTACGAGCAGTACTTC	CASSKPETYEQYF
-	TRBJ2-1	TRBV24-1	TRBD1	TGTGCCACCAGTGGAGGACAGGGGAATGAGCAGTTCTTC	CATSGGQGNEQFF
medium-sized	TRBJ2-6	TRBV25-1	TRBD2	TGTGCCAGCAGCTGGGGGACTAGCGGGTACTCTGGGGCCAACGTCCTGACTTTC	CASSWGTSGYSGANVLTF
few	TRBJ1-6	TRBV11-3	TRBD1	TGTGCCAGCAGCTCAACAGGGGGCGAAGGATCACCCCTCCACTTT	CASSSTGGEGSPLHF
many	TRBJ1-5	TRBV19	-	TGTGCCAGTAAATCCTCGCCGTCCAATCAGCCCCAGCATTTT	CASKSSPSNQPQHF
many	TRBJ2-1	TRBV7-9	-	TGTGCCGGGTCGGGTTACAATGAGCAGTTCTTC	CAGSGYNEQFF
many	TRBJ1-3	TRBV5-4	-	TGTGCCAGCAGCTTGGATAAGGGAACTGGAAACACCATATATTTT	CASSLDKGTGNTIYF
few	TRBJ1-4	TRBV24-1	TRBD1	TGTGCCACCAGAGCGGAGCTGACCGGGACAGGGTCCGAAAAACTGTTTTTT	CATRAELTGTGSEKLFF
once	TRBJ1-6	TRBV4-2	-	TGTGCCAGCAGCCAAGATGTGTATTCGCCCCTCCACTTT	CASSQDVYSPLHF
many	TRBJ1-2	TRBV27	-	TGTGCCAGCAGTTTCTCGACAAAGAACTATGGCTACACCTTC	CASSFSTKNYGYTF
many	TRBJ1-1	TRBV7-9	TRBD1	TGTGCCAGCAGCGACGGACAGGGGTTGTACACTGAAGCTTTCTTT	CASSDGQGLYTEAFF
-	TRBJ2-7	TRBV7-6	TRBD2	TGTGCCAGCAGCTCTAGACTAGCGGGAGCTCAATACGAGCAGTACTTC	CASSSRLAGAQYEQYF
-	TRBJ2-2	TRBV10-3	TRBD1	TGTGCCAGCAGTGAAGTCGGGACAGCAGTCACCGGGGAGCTGTTTTTT	CASSEVGTAVTGELFF
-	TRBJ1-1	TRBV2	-	TGTACCAGCGAAGGGCGGGAACGGGAAGCTTTCTTT	CTSEGREREAFF
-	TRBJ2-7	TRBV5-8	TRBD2	TGTGCCAGCAGCTTGGCTGGGACTAGCGGTTACGAGCAGTACTTC	CASSLAGTSGYEQYF
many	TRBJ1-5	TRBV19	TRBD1	TGTGCCAGTAGTATGCCACAGGGGGGGGGGAATAGCAATCAGCCCCAGCATTTT	CASSMPQGGGNSNQPQHF
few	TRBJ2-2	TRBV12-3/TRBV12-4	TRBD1	TGTGCCAGCAACCCAGGTGGGGCAGGGGGCAGGACCGGGGAGCTGTTTTTT	CASNPGGAGGRTGELFF
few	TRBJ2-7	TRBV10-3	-	TGTGCCATCAGTGAGGCCAAGGGGGGGGATGAGCAGTACTTC	CAISEAKGGDEQYF
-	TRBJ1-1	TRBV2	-	TGTGCCAGCGGCCCCCCCGGTGGGGGCGCCGGTGAAGCTTTCTTT	CASGPPGGGAGEAFF
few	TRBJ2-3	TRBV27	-	TGTGCCAGCAGTTCGACCACCCCAACTGGTGTCCGCACAGATACGCAGTATTTT	CASSSTTPTGVRTDTQYF
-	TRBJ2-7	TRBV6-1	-	TGTGCCAGCAGGGGGGGGACACCGGGGGCGGGGCAGTACTTC	CASRGGTPGAGQYF
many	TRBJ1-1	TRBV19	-	TGTGCCAGTAATACAGGGACCCAGAGCACTGAAGCTTTCTTT	CASNTGTQSTEAFF
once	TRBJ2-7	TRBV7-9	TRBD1	TGTGCCAGCAGCACCGGGACAGGGCACCACGAGCAGTACTTC	CASSTGTGHHEQYF
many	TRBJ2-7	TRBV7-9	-	TGTGCCAGCAGCTCTACCTCCGGGACCATAACCTACGAGCAGTACTTC	CASSSTSGTITYEQYF
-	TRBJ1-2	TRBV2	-	TGTGCCAGCAATGTAAGACAGGCCCTGGGTAGCTACACCTTC	CASNVRQALGSYTF
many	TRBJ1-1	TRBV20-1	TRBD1	TGCAGTGCTAGAGGGACAGGGGACCTCTGGGTTGAAGCTTTCTTT	CSARGTGDLWVEAFF
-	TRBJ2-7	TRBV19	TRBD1	TGTGCCAGTAGCGGGACAGGGTTTTACGAGCAGTACTTC	CASSGTGFYEQYF
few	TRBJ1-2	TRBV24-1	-	TGTGCCACCAGTCAGGGGATGGGCTATGGCTACACCTTC	CATSQGMGYGYTF
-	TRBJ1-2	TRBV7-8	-	TGTGCCAGCAGCTCAGGGTCCTATGGCTACACCTTC	CASSSGSYGYTF
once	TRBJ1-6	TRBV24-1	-	TGTGCCACCAGTTCTCCCCGGGTTCAAGGCCCCTTTTATAATTCACCCCTCCACTTT	CATSSPRVQGPFYNSPLHF
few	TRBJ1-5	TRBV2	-	TGTGCCGGCAACGTCGGGGGCGTTCAGCCCCAGCACTTT	CAGNVGGVQPQHF
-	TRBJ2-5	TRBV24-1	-	TGTGCCACCAGTGATAAAGGAACCCCACAAGAGACCCAGTACTTC	CATSDKGTPQETQYF
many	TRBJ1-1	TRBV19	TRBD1	TGTGCCAGTAGTATGACAGGGGTCCCTAGCACTGAAGCTTTCTTT	CASSMTGVPSTEAFF
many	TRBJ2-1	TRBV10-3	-	TGTGCCATCAGCCTGGGGGTTTTTAATGAGCAGTTCTTC	CAISLGVFNEQFF
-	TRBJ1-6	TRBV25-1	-	TGTGCCAGCAGTGATTCTATCCGGGGTAATTCACCCCTCCACTTT	CASSDSIRGNSPLHF
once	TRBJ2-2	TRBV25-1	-	TGTGCCAGCAGTGAGGCACCTAACGAGAGCGGGGAGCTGTTTTTT	CASSEAPNESGELFF
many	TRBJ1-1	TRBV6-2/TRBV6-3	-	TGTGCCAGCAGTTACGTCCCAGGACGAACGAACACTGAAGCTTTCTTT	CASSYVPGRTNTEAFF
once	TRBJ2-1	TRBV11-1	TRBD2	TGTGCCAGCAAACCCGAGCGGGGGGGTTACAATGAGCAGTTCTTC	CASKPERGGYNEQFF
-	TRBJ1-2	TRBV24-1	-	TGTGCCGGGCCTAGGGCGGGGCTTGACTATGGCTACACCTTC	CAGPRAGLDYGYTF
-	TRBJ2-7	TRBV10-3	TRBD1	TGTGCCATCAGTGAGTCGAGTTCCAGGGGGTACGAGCAGTACTTC	CAISESSSRGYEQYF
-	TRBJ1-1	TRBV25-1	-	TGTGCCAGCAGTGACGCCACAGGGCGGCACACTGAAGCTTTCTTT	CASSDATGRHTEAFF
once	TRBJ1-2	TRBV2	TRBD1	TGTGCCAGCAGTAAACAGGGGGCTAGAGGCTACACCTTC	CASSKQGARGYTF
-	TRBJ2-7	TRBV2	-	TGTGCCAGCAGCGTAGGGACACTTGGAGGCTACGAGCAGTACTTC	CASSVGTLGGYEQYF
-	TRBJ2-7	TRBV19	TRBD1	TGTGCCAGTAGTATAGCCGGGACAGGGTCCTACGAGCAGTACTTC	CASSIAGTGSYEQYF
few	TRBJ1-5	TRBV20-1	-	TGCAGTGCTAGAGTTTTAGGAGTTCAGCCCCAGCATTTT	CSARVLGVQPQHF
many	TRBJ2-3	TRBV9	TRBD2	TGTGCCAGCAGCGATCCTAGCGGGAGTTGGGATACGCAGTATTTT	CASSDPSGSWDTQYF
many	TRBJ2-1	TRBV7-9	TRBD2	TGTGCCAGCAGCTTAGCGCGGCGCGGGAGATACAATGAGCAGTTCTTC	CASSLARRGRYNEQFF
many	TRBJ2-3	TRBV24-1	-	TGTGCCACCAGTGATTTTGCTAGCGAAGGCACAGATACGCAGTATTTT	CATSDFASEGTDTQYF